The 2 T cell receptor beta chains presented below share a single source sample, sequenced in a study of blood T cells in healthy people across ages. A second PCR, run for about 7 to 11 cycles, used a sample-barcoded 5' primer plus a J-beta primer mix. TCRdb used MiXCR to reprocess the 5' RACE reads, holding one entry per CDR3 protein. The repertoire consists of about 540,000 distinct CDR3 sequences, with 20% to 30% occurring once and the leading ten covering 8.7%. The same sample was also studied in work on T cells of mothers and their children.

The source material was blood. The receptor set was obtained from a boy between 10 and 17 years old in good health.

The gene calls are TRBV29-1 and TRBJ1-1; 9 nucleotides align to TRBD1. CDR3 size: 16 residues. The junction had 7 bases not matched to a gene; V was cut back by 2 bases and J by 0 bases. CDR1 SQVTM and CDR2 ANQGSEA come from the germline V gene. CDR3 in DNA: TGCAGCGTTGAACCCGGGACAGGGAGGATGAACACTGAAGCTTTCTTT. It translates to CSVEPGTGRMNTEAFF.

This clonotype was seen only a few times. Written as DNA, the CDR3 is TGCAGTGCTAGCGATTGGGGCGGCAAGGATGGCTACACCTTC. Protein product: CSASDWGGKDGYTF. The J gene is TRBJ1-2, the V gene TRBV20-1; tentative D call: TRBD1 (5 bases). V dropped 3 bases and J dropped 6 bases, with 17 bases sitting between them. The CDR3 contains 14 residues. Germline assignment: CDR1 DFQATT and CDR2 SNEGSKA (reference sequence).